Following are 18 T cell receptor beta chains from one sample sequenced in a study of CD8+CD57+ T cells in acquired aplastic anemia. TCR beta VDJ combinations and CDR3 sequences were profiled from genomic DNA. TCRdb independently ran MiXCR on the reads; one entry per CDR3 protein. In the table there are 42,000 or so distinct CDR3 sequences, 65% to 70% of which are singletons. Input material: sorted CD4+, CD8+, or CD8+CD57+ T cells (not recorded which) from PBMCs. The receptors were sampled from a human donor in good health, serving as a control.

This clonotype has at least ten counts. DNA for the CDR3: TGCGCCAGCAGCGAAACGGGGGGGGCGACCATCACCGGGGAGCTGTTTTTT. Translation: CASSETGGATITGELFF. The genes are TRBV4-1 and TRBJ2-2; 8 nucleotides align to TRBD2. V shed 5 bases, J shed 4 bases, and the junction held 12 bases outside the gene matches. Germline V gene sequence: CDR1 MGHRA, CDR2 YSYEKL. The CDR3 is made up of 17 amino acids.

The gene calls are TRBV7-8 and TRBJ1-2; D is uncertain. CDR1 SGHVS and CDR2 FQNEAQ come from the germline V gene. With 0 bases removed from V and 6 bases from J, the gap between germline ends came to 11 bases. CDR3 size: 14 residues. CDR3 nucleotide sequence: TGTGCCAGCAGCTTAGCTGGTTTAGTACATGGCTACACCTTC. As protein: CASSLAGLVHGYTF.

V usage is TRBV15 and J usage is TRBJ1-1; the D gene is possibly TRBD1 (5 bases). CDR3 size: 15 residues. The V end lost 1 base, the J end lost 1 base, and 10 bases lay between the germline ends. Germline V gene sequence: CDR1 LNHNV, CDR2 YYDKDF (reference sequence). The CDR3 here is CATSRGGRGNTEAFF. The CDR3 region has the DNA TGTGCCACCAGCAGAGGCGGAAGGGGGAACACTGAAGCTTTCTTT.

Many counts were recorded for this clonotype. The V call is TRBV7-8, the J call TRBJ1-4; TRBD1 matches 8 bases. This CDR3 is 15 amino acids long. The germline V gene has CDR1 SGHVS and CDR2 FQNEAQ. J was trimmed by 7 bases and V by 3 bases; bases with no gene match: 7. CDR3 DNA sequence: TGTGCCAGCAGCTTCCGACAGGGGAAAAGTGAAAAACTGTTTTTT. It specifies CASSFRQGKSEKLFF.

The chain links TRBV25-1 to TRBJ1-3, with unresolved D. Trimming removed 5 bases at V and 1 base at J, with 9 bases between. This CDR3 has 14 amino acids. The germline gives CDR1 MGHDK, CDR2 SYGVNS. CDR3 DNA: TGTGCCAGCAGTAGCCCAAATTCTGGAAACACCATATATTTT. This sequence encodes CASSSPNSGNTIYF.

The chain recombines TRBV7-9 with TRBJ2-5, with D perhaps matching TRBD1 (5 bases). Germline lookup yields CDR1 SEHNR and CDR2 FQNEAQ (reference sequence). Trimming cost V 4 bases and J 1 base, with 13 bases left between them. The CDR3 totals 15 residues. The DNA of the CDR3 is TGTGCCAGCAGCTCCTTAGGGGTTAGCCAAGAGACCCAGTACTTC. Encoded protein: CASSSLGVSQETQYF.

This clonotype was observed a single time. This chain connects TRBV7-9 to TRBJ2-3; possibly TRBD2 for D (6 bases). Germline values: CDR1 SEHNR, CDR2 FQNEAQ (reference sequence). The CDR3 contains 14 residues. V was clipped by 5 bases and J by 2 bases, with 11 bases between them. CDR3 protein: CASSEGTSTDTQYF. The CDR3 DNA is TGTGCCAGCAGCGAAGGGACTTCCACAGATACGCAGTATTTT.

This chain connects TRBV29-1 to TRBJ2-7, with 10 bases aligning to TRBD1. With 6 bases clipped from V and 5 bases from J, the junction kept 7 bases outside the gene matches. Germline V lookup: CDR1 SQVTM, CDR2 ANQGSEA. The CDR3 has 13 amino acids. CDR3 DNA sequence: TGCAGCGTCCAGACCGGGACAGGGGACGAGCAGTACTTC. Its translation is CSVQTGTGDEQYF.

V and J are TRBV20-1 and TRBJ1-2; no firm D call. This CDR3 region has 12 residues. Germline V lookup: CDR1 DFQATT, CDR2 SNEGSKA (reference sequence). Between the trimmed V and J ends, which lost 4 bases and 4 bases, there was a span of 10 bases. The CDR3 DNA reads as TGCAGTGCTACTGGGAACTTCTATGGCTACACCTTC. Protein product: CSATGNFYGYTF.

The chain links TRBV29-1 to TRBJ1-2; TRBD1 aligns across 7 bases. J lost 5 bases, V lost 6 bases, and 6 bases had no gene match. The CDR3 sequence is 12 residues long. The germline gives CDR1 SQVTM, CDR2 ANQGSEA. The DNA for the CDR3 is TGCAGCGTGGAGACAGGGTCATATGGCTACACCTTC. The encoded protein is CSVETGSYGYTF.

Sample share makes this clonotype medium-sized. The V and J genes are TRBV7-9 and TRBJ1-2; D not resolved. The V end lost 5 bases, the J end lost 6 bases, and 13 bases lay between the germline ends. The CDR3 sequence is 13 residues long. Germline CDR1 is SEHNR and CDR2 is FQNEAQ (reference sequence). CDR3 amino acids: CASSLPTQNGYTF. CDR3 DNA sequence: TGTGCCAGCAGCCTACCCACCCAGAATGGCTACACCTTC.

CDR3 DNA sequence: TGTGCCAGCAGTGAATATATTGTCGGCAGGGACTATGAAAAACTGTTTTTT. Protein sequence: CASSEYIVGRDYEKLFF. V is TRBV6-1 and J is TRBJ1-4; D is possibly TRBD1 (5 bases). CDR3 size: 17 residues. Germline V CDR1 and CDR2: MNHNS, SASEGT. Trimming pared 2 bases from V and 6 bases from J, leaving 19 bases between.

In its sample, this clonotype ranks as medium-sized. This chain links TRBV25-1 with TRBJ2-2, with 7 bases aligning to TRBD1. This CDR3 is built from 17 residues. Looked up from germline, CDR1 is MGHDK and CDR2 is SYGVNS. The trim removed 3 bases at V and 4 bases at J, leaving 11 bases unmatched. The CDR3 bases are TGTGCCAGCAGTGAGGGGGCACCGGGACAGCCCACCGGGGAGCTGTTTTTT. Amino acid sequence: CASSEGAPGQPTGELFF.

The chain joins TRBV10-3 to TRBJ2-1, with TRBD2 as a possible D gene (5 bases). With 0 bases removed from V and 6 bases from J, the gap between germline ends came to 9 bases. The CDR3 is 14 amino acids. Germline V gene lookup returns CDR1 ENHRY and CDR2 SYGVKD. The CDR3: CAISESGSVNEQFF. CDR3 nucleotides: TGTGCCATCAGTGAGTCGGGGAGCGTCAATGAGCAGTTCTTC.

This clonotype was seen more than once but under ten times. The CDR3, as DNA: TGCAGTGCTAGTGCCCCCTTTGTACTAGCGGGAGGGCATCAAGAGACCCAGTACTTC. As protein: CSASAPFVLAGGHQETQYF. The chain employs TRBV20-1 and TRBJ2-5, with 13 positions matching TRBD2. This CDR3 spans 19 amino acids. Looked up from germline, CDR1 is DFQATT and CDR2 is SNEGSKA (reference sequence). Trimming removed 3 bases from V and 2 bases from J; junction bases left unmatched: 15.

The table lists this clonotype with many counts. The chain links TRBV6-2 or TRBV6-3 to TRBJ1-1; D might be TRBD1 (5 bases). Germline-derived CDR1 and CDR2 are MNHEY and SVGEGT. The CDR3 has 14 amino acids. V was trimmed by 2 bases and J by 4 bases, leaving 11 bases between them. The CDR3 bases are TGTGCCAGCAGTTACACGGGGGATCCCACTGAAGCTTTCTTT. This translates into CASSYTGDPTEAFF.

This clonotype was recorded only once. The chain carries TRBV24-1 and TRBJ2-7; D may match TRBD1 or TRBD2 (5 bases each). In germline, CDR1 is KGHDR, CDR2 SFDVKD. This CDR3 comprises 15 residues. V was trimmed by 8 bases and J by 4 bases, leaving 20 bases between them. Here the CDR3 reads CATIEGRPGVYEQYF. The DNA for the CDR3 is TGTGCCACCATCGAGGGGCGGCCAGGCGTATACGAGCAGTACTTC.

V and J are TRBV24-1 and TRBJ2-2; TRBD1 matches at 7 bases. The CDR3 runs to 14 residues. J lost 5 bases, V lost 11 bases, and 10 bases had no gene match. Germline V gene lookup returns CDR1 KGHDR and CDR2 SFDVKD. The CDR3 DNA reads TGTGCCAGCAGCGAAACAGGGGCAACCGGGGAGCTGTTTTTT. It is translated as CASSETGATGELFF.